This TCR beta chain comes out of a study of identical twins. The CDR3 contains 13 residues. The V gene lost 0 bases and the J gene lost 8 bases, with 8 bases spanning the gap. The germline V gene has CDR1 LGHDT and CDR2 YNNKEL (reference sequence). This clonotype was observed a handful of times. One entry per CDR3 protein, called by TCRdb with MiXCR from the 5' RACE reads. The table has 350,000 to 450,000 distinct CDR3 sequences, roughly 20% seen once. Input material: naive T cells sorted from blood. The V call is TRBV3-1, the J call TRBJ2-1; D unclear. This TCR derives from a man aged 45-60 years in good health. CDR3 protein: CASSQEPADEQFF. In DNA, the CDR3 is TGTGCCAGCAGCCAAGAACCAGCCGATGAGCAGTTCTTC.